A selection of T cell receptor beta chains follows, all from one sample in a study of cytomegalovirus exposure and HLA in healthy donors. Data came from immunoSEQ multiplex PCR; TCRdb stores just in-frame clones and leaves some out. The sample contains 90,000 to 120,000 clones, 82% of which appear only once. Material: PBMCs. The receptor set was obtained from a man aged 25-45 years in good health and CMV-seropositive. CDR3s include the opening cysteine and the closing phenylalanine or tryptophan. A D gene is named only where the DNA matches it firmly. The size field is filled for only some rows; it gives once, few, many or a size class.

cdr3_nt cdr3_aa clone_size j_call d_call v_call
TGCGCCAGCAGCTTGTCAGCTAGCGGGTTAGGCTACGAGCAGTACTTC CASSLSASGLGYEQYF - TRBJ2-7 TRBD2 TRBV5-1
TGTGCCAGCAGCTTAGGGACAGGGCACGATGAGCAGTTCTTC CASSLGTGHDEQFF - TRBJ2-1 TRBD1 TRBV7-6
TGTGCCAGTAGTCCCACACCGAACACTGAAGCTTTCTTT CASSPTPNTEAFF once TRBJ1-1 - TRBV19
TGTGCCAGCAGCTTAGCCCCACTCTCTGGAAACACCATATATTTT CASSLAPLSGNTIYF few TRBJ1-3 - TRBV11-2
TGCGCCAGCAGCCCACTCGAAACAGGGGGAGGGACAGATACGCAGTATTTT CASSPLETGGGTDTQYF - TRBJ2-3 - TRBV4-1
TGTGCCTGGCGTTTGACTACACAAGAGACCCAGTACTTC CAWRLTTQETQYF once TRBJ2-5 - TRBV30
TGTGCCAGCAGCCCAAGGGAGGGAAGCACTGAAGCTTTCTTT CASSPREGSTEAFF - TRBJ1-1 - TRBV7-9
TGCGCCAGCAGCTTGCTCTCCACTAATGAAAAACTGTTTTTT CASSLLSTNEKLFF - TRBJ1-4 - TRBV5-1
TGTTCCAGCAGCCTTGGACTAACCGAGCAGTACTTC CSSSLGLTEQYF - TRBJ2-7 - TRBV7-9
TGTGCCAGTAGTAGACAGGGGTTAAGCTCCTATAATTCACCCCTCCACTTT CASSRQGLSSYNSPLHF few TRBJ1-6 TRBD1 TRBV19
TGTGCCAGCAGTTACGGCGCGGCTCTCTACGAGCAGTACTTC CASSYGAALYEQYF - TRBJ2-7 - TRBV6-5
TGTGCCAGCAGCTCAGTTATCCCTGAAGCTTTCTTT CASSSVIPEAFF - TRBJ1-1 - TRBV7-9
TGTGCCAGCTCACCGGGACAGGAAACCTACGAGCAGTACTTC CASSPGQETYEQYF - TRBJ2-7 TRBD1 TRBV18
TGTGCCAGCAGCTTGGTTGTCGAGGAGACCCAGTACTTC CASSLVVEETQYF - TRBJ2-5 - TRBV5-4
TGTGCCAGCCGCCCCTACAGGAATCCCCCCTACGAGCAGTACTTC CASRPYRNPPYEQYF - TRBJ2-7 - TRBV6-5
TGTGCCAGCAGTACCGCCGCCGGCGGGGAAGGCGAGCAGTTCTTC CASSTAAGGEGEQFF - TRBJ2-1 - TRBV6-5
TGTGCCAGCAGCGCCGACAGGGCCTTTTGGAGTCAGTACTTC CASSADRAFWSQYF - TRBJ2-5 TRBD1 TRBV5-8
TGTGCCAGCAGCCGAAACGGGACAGGGGATTCACCCCTCCACTTT CASSRNGTGDSPLHF - TRBJ1-6 TRBD1 TRBV7-9
TGTGCCAGCAGCTTAGGGACAGGGAGGGAGACCCAGTACTTC CASSLGTGRETQYF - TRBJ2-5 TRBD1 TRBV7-6
TGTGCCAGCAGCCCGGGGACAGCGGGAGGGACTGAAGCTTTCTTT CASSPGTAGGTEAFF - TRBJ1-1 TRBD1 TRBV7-2
TGTGCCAGTAGTTATCAGGGCAATCAGCCCCAGCATTTT CASSYQGNQPQHF - TRBJ1-5 - TRBV19
TGTGCCAGCAGCTTCGCGGGGGGGAGCACAGATACGCAGTATTTT CASSFAGGSTDTQYF - TRBJ2-3 TRBD2 TRBV5-4
TGCGCCAGCAGATCCGGGACTAGTCCGGATACGCAGTATTTT CASRSGTSPDTQYF once TRBJ2-3 TRBD2 TRBV5-1
TGTGCCAGCAGTCTAGATAATTTACCCGGGGAGCTGTTTTTT CASSLDNLPGELFF - TRBJ2-2 - TRBV6-5
TGTGCCAGTAGACGCAAAACGGACAGGGGGCTAATGGGCAATCAGCCCCAGCATTTT CASRRKTDRGLMGNQPQHF once TRBJ1-5 TRBD1 TRBV19
TGCGCCAGCAGCCCGCTAGCGGGGGGACACAATGAGCAGTTCTTC CASSPLAGGHNEQFF - TRBJ2-1 TRBD2 TRBV4-1
TGCGCCAGCAGCCAACCGGGACTAGCGGGGGGTTCCTACGAGCAGTACTTC CASSQPGLAGGSYEQYF - TRBJ2-7 TRBD2 TRBV4-1
TGCGCCAGCTCCCCCCAGGGGGCAATCGGGGAGCTGTTTTTT CASSPQGAIGELFF - TRBJ2-2 TRBD1 TRBV5-1
TGTGCCAGCAGCCGTTCCCAGGGGACGGGCTATGGCTACACCTTC CASSRSQGTGYGYTF - TRBJ1-2 - TRBV9
TGTGCCAGCAGCCCACTTCCGGCCGGGACAGGGCTTTCACCCCTCCACTTT CASSPLPAGTGLSPLHF - TRBJ1-6 TRBD1 TRBV9
TGTGCCAGCAGTTTATCGGCCAGATATAATTCACCCCTCCACTTT CASSLSARYNSPLHF - TRBJ1-6 - TRBV27
TGTGCCAGCAAGGGGGGCACAGATACGCAGTATTTT CASKGGTDTQYF - TRBJ2-3 - TRBV6-6
TGTGCCAGCAGCCACGATGGGCAGGCAGGCTATGGCTACACCTTC CASSHDGQAGYGYTF - TRBJ1-2 - TRBV5-6
TGTGCCAGCAGTGAAGCGCGACTAGCGAATCCCCAAGAGACCCAGTACTTC CASSEARLANPQETQYF - TRBJ2-5 TRBD2 TRBV2
TGTGCCAGCAGTGACAGACTAGCGGGTCCACTAGCCAAAAACATTCAGTACTTC CASSDRLAGPLAKNIQYF - TRBJ2-4 TRBD2 TRBV2
TGTGCTAGTGGCCCCGGGACAGCGAATAGCAATCAGCCCCAGCATTTT CASGPGTANSNQPQHF - TRBJ1-5 TRBD1 TRBV12-5
TGTGCCAGCAGTTTCTGGGGACAGGACAGAGGTGGCTATGGCTACACCTTC CASSFWGQDRGGYGYTF - TRBJ1-2 TRBD1 TRBV27
TGTGCCAGCAGACAGGGGAATTATTCACCCCTCCACTTT CASRQGNYSPLHF - TRBJ1-6 TRBD1 TRBV6-1
TGTGCCAGCAGGTCCGGGACAGGGGGCAGCCTCTGGGAAAAACTGTTTTTT CASRSGTGGSLWEKLFF - TRBJ1-4 TRBD1 TRBV2
TGTGCCAGCTCACCACCAGGGGGCCACTACGAGCAGTACTTC CASSPPGGHYEQYF - TRBJ2-7 TRBD1 TRBV18
TGTGCCAGCAGTTACGGGGCTAGCAATCAGCCCCAGCATTTT CASSYGASNQPQHF once TRBJ1-5 - TRBV6-5
TGTGCCAGCAGCTCGGCGGGGGGCACAGATACGCAGTATTTT CASSSAGGTDTQYF - TRBJ2-3 TRBD2 TRBV9
TGTGCCAGCAAAGGACAGGGGCGGAACGAGCAGTACTTC CASKGQGRNEQYF few TRBJ2-7 TRBD1 TRBV11-3
TGTGCCTGGAGTGTACAGGTGGCGGTATCCCTCCACTTT CAWSVQVAVSLHF - TRBJ1-6 - TRBV30
TGTGCCATCAGTGATTCGAGTGTTGAAGAGTTCTTC CAISDSSVEEFF - TRBJ2-1 - TRBV10-3
TGTGCCAGCGGCCGTAGGGGCTACAATGAGCAGTTCTTC CASGRRGYNEQFF - TRBJ2-1 - TRBV19
TGTGCCAGCTCACTCCAGGGGGCCCGGGGGAACACTGAAGCTTTCTTT CASSLQGARGNTEAFF - TRBJ1-1 TRBD1 TRBV18
TGTGCCAGCAGACAGCGGGCCGACAATGAGCAGTTCTTC CASRQRADNEQFF - TRBJ2-1 - TRBV5-8
TGTGCCAGCCGGAGGCTCGGAAACACTGAAGCTTTCTTT CASRRLGNTEAFF - TRBJ1-1 - TRBV6-1
TGCGCCAGCAGCCCAGGAATAGGGGTTAGCGGCTACACCTTC CASSPGIGVSGYTF - TRBJ1-2 - TRBV10-2
TGTGCCAGCTCACCGGCGGCGGCTGAGAAACTGTTTTTT CASSPAAAEKLFF - TRBJ1-4 - TRBV18
TGTGCCAGCAGCTCTCCGAGGGGGGGCACTGAAGCTTTCTTT CASSSPRGGTEAFF - TRBJ1-1 - TRBV27
TGTGCCAGCAGCTTAAGCGAAGGACAACCCAATCAGCCCCAGCATTTT CASSLSEGQPNQPQHF few TRBJ1-5 - TRBV7-9
TGTGCCAGCAGCAAAGACGGACTCTCTGGAAACACCATATATTTT CASSKDGLSGNTIYF - TRBJ1-3 - TRBV6-5
TGTGCCAGCTCGTCGTCTAGCGGGGTGTCCAATGAGCAGTTCTTC CASSSSSGVSNEQFF few TRBJ2-1 TRBD2 TRBV6-1
TGTGCCAGCAGTGTAGGGTTTGGGGCAGAGACCCAGTACTTC CASSVGFGAETQYF - TRBJ2-5 - TRBV2
TGTGCCGGCAGCTCGGGGTCTGTCCCAGATACGCAGTATTTT CAGSSGSVPDTQYF once TRBJ2-3 - TRBV7-2
TGTGCCAGCAGGGGTTATTGGGGGGGGGTTGATACGCAGTATTTT CASRGYWGGVDTQYF - TRBJ2-3 TRBD2 TRBV4-2
TGTGCCAGCAGCTTGGGACAGGGGGCAGATGAGCAGTTCTTC CASSLGQGADEQFF few TRBJ2-1 TRBD1 TRBV7-2
TGTGCCAGCCCACCTCTTCAGACGGGGGGGCTGGACGAGCAGTACTTC CASPPLQTGGLDEQYF - TRBJ2-7 TRBD2 TRBV18